Following are 30 T cell receptor beta chains from one sample sequenced in a study of metastatic and nonmetastatic thyroid tumors. TCRdb re-processed the PCR reads through MiXCR. This sample yields tens of thousands of clones, of which roughly 24% are seen a single time; less than 7.5% belongs to the top ten. Thyroid surgery took place with no prior treatment in any patient. Sequencing was done on a sample of blood. The origin of the receptors is a female donor with papillary thyroid cancer or a benign thyroid nodule (not recorded which). Some clones in this sample may be carry-over from other donors' samples.

This clone was seen more than once but under ten times. V gene TRBV12-3 or TRBV12-4 combines with J gene TRBJ1-1; D possibly corresponds to TRBD1 (5 bases). The CDR3 has 13 residues. Trimming left V 5 bases short and J 0 bases short, with 7 bases between. This chain's CDR3 is CASSQTVNTEAFF. For the CDR3, the DNA is TGTGCCAGCAGTCAGACAGTGAACACTGAAGCTTTCTTT.

This clone was detected ten times or more. The gene calls are TRBV10-3 and TRBJ1-6, with 10 bases fitting TRBD1. This CDR3 is built from 16 residues. After removal of 4 bases from V and 7 bases from J, the junction contained 7 bases not matched to a gene. Germline CDR1 and CDR2: ENHRY and SYGVKD. CDR3 protein: CAISVSDRGRNSPLHF. For the CDR3, the DNA is TGTGCCATCAGTGTGTCAGACAGGGGGCGCAATTCACCCCTCCACTTT.

This clone was seen at least ten times. The chain combines TRBV9 with TRBJ2-1; 9 bases align to TRBD1. The CDR3 has 15 amino acids. Unmatched junction bases numbered 8, after V lost 5 bases and J lost 5 bases. CDR1 is SGDLS, CDR2 YYNGEE, per germline. In nucleotides, the CDR3 is TGTGCCAGCAGTCTCCGGGACAGGGCTCACAATGAGCAGTTCTTC. Translating gives CASSLRDRAHNEQFF.

This clone was detected only a few times. Sequence at one end of the junction differs from germline and may be a read error. The chain recombines TRBV6-1 with TRBJ1-6; D unclear. The CDR3 contains 12 residues. Germline CDR1 and CDR2: MNHNS and SASEGT. CDR3 coding DNA: TGTGCCAGCGACGACGGATATTCACCCCTCCAATTT. As protein: CASDDGYSPLQF.

With respect to this clone: Other nucleotide sequences in the sample specify the same CDR3. The rearrangement links TRBV25-1 to TRBJ2-7; 7 bases fit TRBD2. The germline V gene has CDR1 MGHDK and CDR2 SYGVNS. The CDR3 length is 13 residues. CDR3 DNA: TGTGCGAGCAGTGAATCGGGAGGATACGAGCAGTACGTC. This encodes CASSESGGYEQYV.

The chain has TRBV28 and TRBJ1-1; no clear D gene. The CDR3 has 11 amino acids. The V gene lost 2 bases and the J gene lost 3 bases, with 1 base spanning the gap. CDR1 and CDR2 from the germline V gene are MDHEN and SYDVKM. CDR3 in amino acids: CASSLHTEAFF. The CDR3 nucleotides are TGTGCCAGCAGTTTACACACTGAAGCTTTCTTT. The full variable domain, rest sourced from reference TRBV28 and TRBJ1-1, is DVKVTQSSRYLVKRTGEKVFLECVQDMDHENMFWYRQDPGLGLRLIYFSYDVKMKEKGDIPEGYSVSREKKERFSLILESASTNQTSMYLCASSLHTEAFFGQGTRLTVV.

The rearrangement links TRBV20-1 to TRBJ2-1; 7 bases fit TRBD2. This CDR3 contains 17 residues. V lost 1 base and J lost 0; bases outside the gene matches: 9. Germline CDR1 reads DFQATT; CDR2 reads SNEGSKA (reference sequence). The CDR3: CSARGLPGGSSYNEQFF. The CDR3 DNA reads TGCAGTGCTAGAGGTTTGCCGGGGGGAAGCTCCTACAATGAGCAGTTCTTC.

This sequence joins TRBV18 and TRBJ1-2; TRBD1 might be the D (6 bases). The CDR3 spans 16 residues. Germline assignment: CDR1 KGHSH and CDR2 LQKENI. The ends were cut back, 3 bases at V and 0 bases at J, with 14 bases in the middle. The CDR3 loop is CASSPVPDRTNYGYTF. The CDR3 DNA is TGTGCCAGCTCACCGGTTCCGGACAGAACTAACTATGGCTACACCTTC.

The J gene is TRBJ1-1, the V gene TRBV20-1; D is possibly TRBD1 (5 bases). This CDR3 has 16 amino acids. Germline-derived CDR1 and CDR2 are DFQATT and SNEGSKA (reference sequence). V was trimmed by 0 bases and J by 0 bases, leaving 14 bases between them. CDR3 in DNA: TGCAGTGCTAGAGACCAAGAGGGACGGATGAACACTGAAGCTTTCTTT. The encoded protein is CSARDQEGRMNTEAFF.

This clone was counted ten times or more. The rearrangement links TRBV4-1 to TRBJ2-1; 9 nucleotides match TRBD2. From germline, CDR1 is MGHRA and CDR2 YSYEKL. The CDR3 spans 16 residues. The V gene end was trimmed by 1 base and the J gene end by 4 bases; junction bases not matched to a gene: 5. This CDR3 is CASSQGVSGSYNEQFF. Written as DNA, the CDR3 is TGCGCCAGCAGCCAAGGGGTTAGCGGGAGTTACAATGAGCAGTTCTTC.

The chain couples TRBV11-1 to TRBJ2-2, with D possibly being TRBD1 (5 bases). The germline gives CDR1 SGHAT, CDR2 FQDESV (reference sequence). The V end lost 8 bases, the J end lost 0 bases, and 16 bases lay between the germline ends. The CDR3 spans 16 residues. The CDR3 protein is CASPSGQGSNTGELFF. CDR3 bases: TGTGCCAGCCCGTCAGGGCAGGGCTCGAACACCGGGGAGCTGTTTTTT. The whole variable domain, filled in from reference TRBV11-1 and TRBJ2-2, reads EAEVAQSPRYKITEKSQAVAFWCDPISGHATLYWYRQILGQGPELLVQFQDESVVDDSQLPKDRFSAERLKGVDSTLKIQPAELGDSAMYLCASPSGQGSNTGELFFGEGSRLTVL.

The V call is TRBV2, the J call TRBJ1-2, with 11 bases aligning to TRBD1. Germline V lookup: CDR1 SNHLY, CDR2 FYNNEI. The junction had 2 bases not matched to a gene; V was cut back by 1 base and J by 4 bases. This CDR3 has 15 residues. The DNA for the CDR3 is TGTGCCAGCAGTGAAGTCGGGACAGGGGGCTATGGCTACACCTTC. Residues: CASSEVGTGGYGYTF. Filled out from reference TRBV2 and TRBJ1-2, the complete variable domain reads EPEVTQTPSHQVTQMGQEVILRCVPISNHLYFYWYRQILGQKVEFLVSFYNNEISEKSEIFDDQFSVERPDGSNFTLKIRSTKLEDSAMYFCASSEVGTGGYGYTFGSGTRLTVV.

Details on this clone: Without the conserved terminal phenylalanine or tryptophan, this CDR3 likely stems from a read error. The limits of the CDR3 on the DNA are not certain, so only TCRdb's listed CDR3 is given. The J gene is TRBJ1-5, the V gene TRBV9; TRBD1 is the table's D call, not checked against the DNA. The CDR3 extends over 15 residues, inclusive of both ends. Germline loops: CDR1 SGDLS, CDR2 YYNGEE. The CDR3 sequence: CASSGGTGEGQPHHL.

This clone was counted many times. This chain links TRBV18 with TRBJ2-2, with 10 bases aligning to TRBD2. CDR1 and CDR2 from the germline V gene are KGHSH and LQKENI. CDR3 length: 16 residues. With V trimmed by 6 bases and J by 6 bases, 10 bases remained unmatched. Here the CDR3 reads CASSPPGTSVSGELFF. CDR3 nucleotide sequence: TGTGCCAGCTCCCCCCCCGGGACTAGCGTCTCCGGGGAGCTGTTTTTT.

This chain joins TRBV7-1 and TRBJ2-1; D may be TRBD1 (6 bases). TRBV7-1 is an ORF for which the function is uncertain. The CDR3 loop spans 19 amino acids. Trimming stripped 2 bases from V and 3 bases from J, with 23 bases between. The CDR3 bases are TGTGCCAGCAGCTCACCGAAGGGACAACCGGGACGAAGCTACAATGAGCAGTTCTTC. Protein: CASSSPKGQPGRSYNEQFF.

This clone was observed a few times. The chain combines TRBV6-5 with TRBJ1-2; perhaps TRBD1 as D (5 bases). Germline CDR1 and CDR2: MNHEY and SVGAGI. This CDR3 spans 13 amino acids. Trimming stripped 4 bases from V and 1 base from J, with 7 bases between. The CDR3 loop reads CASSCDSNYGYTF. CDR3 sequence (DNA): TGTGCCAGCAGTTGCGACAGTAACTATGGCTACACCTTC.

This clone is medium-sized (0.01 to 0.1%) within its sample. The genes are TRBV6-1 and TRBJ2-7; 10 bases are shared with TRBD1. CDR1 and CDR2 (germline): MNHNS, SASEGT. The ends lost 5 bases at V and 3 bases at J; junction bases unmatched: 1. The CDR3 sequence is 13 residues long. The CDR3: CASSRDRGYEQYF. DNA for the CDR3: TGTGCCAGCAGTAGGGACAGGGGCTACGAGCAGTACTTC.

Points on this clone: The CDR3 ends on some other residue instead of the conserved phenylalanine or tryptophan, so this is likely a read error. This sequence joins TRBV28 and TRBJ2-1; D is possibly TRBD2 (6 bases). V shed 6 bases and J shed 10 bases, with 22 bases lying between them. The CDR3 runs 15 residues. Per germline, CDR1 MDHEN and CDR2 SYDVKM. DNA of the CDR3: TGTGCCAGCAGACGAGGCTGGAGGGCCCTGGGAGAGCAGTTCCTC. It codes for CASRRGWRALGEQFL.

This clone was counted a few times. The rearrangement uses TRBV6-1 and TRBJ1-1, with no clear D. The CDR3 has 14 amino acids. Germline V CDR1 and CDR2: MNHNS, SASEGT. The ends were cut back, 7 bases at V and 5 bases at J, with 17 bases in the middle. The CDR3 here is CASKRTRRSTEAFF. For the CDR3, the DNA is TGTGCCAGCAAACGGACTCGGCGAAGTACTGAAGCTTTCTTT.

By proportion, this clone is medium-sized. The genes are TRBV7-2 and TRBJ1-3; D remains unclear. Germline loops: CDR1 SGHTA, CDR2 FQGNSA. The CDR3 runs to 12 residues. V was clipped by 0 bases and J by 4 bases, with 1 base between them. CDR3 in amino acids: CASSLAGNTIYF. The DNA of the CDR3 is TGTGCCAGCAGCTTAGCCGGAAACACCATATATTTT.

This clone was seen repeatedly, ten times or more. The V and J genes are TRBV12-3 or TRBV12-4 and TRBJ1-4; 7 positions agree with TRBD1. Trimming cost V 4 bases and J 4 bases; bases outside gene matches: 6. This CDR3 has 15 amino acids. CDR3 nucleotides: TGTGCCAGCAGTTACAGGGGAGGGGATAATGAAAAACTGTTTTTT. This encodes CASSYRGGDNEKLFF.

The rearrangement uses TRBV6-6 and TRBJ2-7; D is perhaps TRBD2 (6 bases). CDR1 and CDR2 (germline): MNHNY, SVGAGI (reference sequence). This CDR3 is built from 16 residues. V was shortened by 0 bases and J by 3 bases, with 15 bases between the two germline ends. The CDR3 DNA follows: TGTGCCAGCAGTTACTCAGCGGGTCGCGGTAGCTACGAGCAGTACTTC. Its protein is CASSYSAGRGSYEQYF.

V and J are TRBV20-1 and TRBJ2-7; 13 positions agree with TRBD2. The junction had 16 bases not matched to a gene; V was cut back by 4 bases and J by 1 base. Germline-derived CDR1 and CDR2 are DFQATT and SNEGSKA (reference sequence). This CDR3 is built from 19 residues. In DNA form, the CDR3 reads TGCAGTGCTACCGGACCGCCCGGGACTAGCGGGGTCCTTTCCTACGAGCAGTACTTC. Its protein is CSATGPPGTSGVLSYEQYF.

The chain links TRBV20-1 to TRBJ1-2; tentatively, D is TRBD1 (5 bases). The CDR3 is made up of 13 amino acids. CDR1 is DFQATT and CDR2 is SNEGSKA in the germline V gene (reference sequence). The V end lost 3 bases, the J end lost 5 bases, and 13 bases lay between the germline ends. The CDR3 protein is CSASDPRGYGYTF. The CDR3 coding sequence is TGCAGTGCTAGTGACCCACGGGGGTATGGCTACACCTTC.

Many counts were recorded for this clone. The V and J genes are TRBV4-1 and TRBJ2-3, with 12 bases matching TRBD2. The CDR3 loop spans 17 amino acids. Germline lookup yields CDR1 MGHRA and CDR2 YSYEKL. Losses at the gene ends were 4 bases for V and 6 bases for J; bases not matched to a gene: 11. CDR3 nucleotide sequence: TGCGCCAGCAGCCTATACTCACTAGCGGGAGGTTTGGATACGCAGTATTTT. Its translation is CASSLYSLAGGLDTQYF.

This clone was counted many times. The CDR3 sequence: CASSPGEEAGYTF. For the CDR3, the DNA is TGTGCCAGCAGCCCCGGGGAAGAGGCTGGCTACACCTTC. The V and J genes are TRBV3-1 and TRBJ1-2; unclear D gene. This CDR3 spans 13 amino acids. Per germline, CDR1 LGHDT and CDR2 YNNKEL (reference sequence). V was cut by 4 bases and J by 7 bases, with 13 bases left in between. Filled out from reference TRBV3-1 and TRBJ1-2, the complete variable domain reads DTAVSQTPKYLVTQMGNDKSIKCEQNLGHDTMYWYKQDSKKFLKIMFSYNNKELIINETVPNRFSPKSPDKAHLNLHINSLELGDSAVYFCASSPGEEAGYTFGSGTRLTVV.

This clone has ten or more counts. The chain couples TRBV6-6 to TRBJ2-1; 12 positions match TRBD2. With 4 bases clipped from V and 7 bases from J, the junction kept 5 bases outside the gene matches. The CDR3 covers 15 residues. The germline V gene encodes CDR1 MNHNY and CDR2 SVGAGI (reference sequence). The CDR3 here is CASSLLAGGGNEQFF. In DNA, the CDR3 is TGTGCCAGCAGTTTACTAGCGGGGGGCGGGAATGAGCAGTTCTTC.

This clone was seen only a few times. This may be a read error: a much more frequent sequence differs by one nucleotide. This specimen includes other DNA sequences encoding the same CDR3. The chain is built from TRBV12-3 or TRBV12-4 and TRBJ1-4; D uncertain. The length of the CDR3 is 13 residues. This CDR3 reads CASRLRPNEKLFF. CDR3 nucleotide sequence: TGTGCCAGCAGATTAAGGCCTAATGAAAAACTTTTTTTT.

CDR3 DNA: TGCGCCAGCAGCTCTGGGGCGAACACCGGGGAGCTGTTTTTT. Translating it yields CASSSGANTGELFF. The chain is built from TRBV5-1 and TRBJ2-2; D is ambiguous. The germline CDR1 and CDR2 sequences are SGHRS and YFSETQ. This CDR3 comprises 14 residues. Between the trimmed V and J ends, which lost 3 bases and 0 bases, there was a span of 6 bases.

This clone was counted ten times or more. The chain recombines TRBV7-8 with TRBJ1-2; no clear D. CDR3 length equals 13 residues. V was trimmed by 5 bases and J by 4 bases, leaving 11 bases between them. Germline CDR1 and CDR2: SGHVS and FQNEAQ. The CDR3 loop reads CASSRSYGYGYTF. The CDR3, as DNA: TGTGCCAGCAGCCGGTCTTATGGCTATGGCTACACCTTC.